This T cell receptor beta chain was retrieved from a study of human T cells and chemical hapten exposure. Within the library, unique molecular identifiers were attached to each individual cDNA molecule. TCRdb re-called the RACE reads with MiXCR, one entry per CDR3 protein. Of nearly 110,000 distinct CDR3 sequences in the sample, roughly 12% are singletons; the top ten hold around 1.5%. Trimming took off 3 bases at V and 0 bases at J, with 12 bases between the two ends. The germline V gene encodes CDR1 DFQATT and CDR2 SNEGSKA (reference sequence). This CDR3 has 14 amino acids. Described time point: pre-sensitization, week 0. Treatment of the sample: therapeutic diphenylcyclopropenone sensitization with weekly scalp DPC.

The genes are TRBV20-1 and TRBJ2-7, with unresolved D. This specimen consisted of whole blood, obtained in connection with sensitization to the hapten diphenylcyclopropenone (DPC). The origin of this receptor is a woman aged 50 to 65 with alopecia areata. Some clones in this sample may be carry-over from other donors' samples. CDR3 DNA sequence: TGCAGTGCTAGTCCTCTAACCGCCTCCTACGAGCAGTACTTC. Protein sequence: CSASPLTASYEQYF.